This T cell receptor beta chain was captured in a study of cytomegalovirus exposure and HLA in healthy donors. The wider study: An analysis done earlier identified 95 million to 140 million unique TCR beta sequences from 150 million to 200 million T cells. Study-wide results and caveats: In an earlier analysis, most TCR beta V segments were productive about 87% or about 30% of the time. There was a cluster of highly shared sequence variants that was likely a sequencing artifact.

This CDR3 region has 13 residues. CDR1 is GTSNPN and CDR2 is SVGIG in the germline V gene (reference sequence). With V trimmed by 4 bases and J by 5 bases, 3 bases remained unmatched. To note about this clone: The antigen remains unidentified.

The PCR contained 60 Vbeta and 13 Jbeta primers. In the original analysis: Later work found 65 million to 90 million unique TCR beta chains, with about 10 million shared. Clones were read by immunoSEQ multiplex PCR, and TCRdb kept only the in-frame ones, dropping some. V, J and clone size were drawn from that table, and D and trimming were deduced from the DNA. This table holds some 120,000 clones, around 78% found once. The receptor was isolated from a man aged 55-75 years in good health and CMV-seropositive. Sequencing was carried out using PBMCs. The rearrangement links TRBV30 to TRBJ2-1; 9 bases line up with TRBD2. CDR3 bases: TGTGCCTGGAATCGCGGGGGGGACAATGAGCAGTTCTTC. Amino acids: CAWNRGGDNEQFF.